Listed below are T cell receptor beta chains from one sample, sequenced in a study of spatial heterogeneity in lung cancer. TCRdb reanalysed the 5' RACE reads using MiXCR and keeps one entry per CDR3 protein. Of around 30,000 distinct CDR3 sequences listed, 7.5% to 9.5% are singletons. The source was PBMCs, collected at surgery. These receptors came from a female donor with early-stage non-small cell lung cancer. The CDR3 runs from the conserved cysteine through the conserved F or W. The D gene is left open where the match is weak. Expanded clones get a size class; other rows say once, few or many, or leave the size out.

v_gene: TRBV19; d_gene: NA; abundance: few; j_gene: TRBJ2-1; CDR3aa: CASMKQGGNNEQFF; CDR3nt: TGTGCCAGTATGAAACAGGGAGGGAACAATGAGCAGTTCTTC
v_gene: TRBV18; d_gene: TRBD2; abundance: many; j_gene: TRBJ2-1; CDR3aa: CASSPPTSGLEQFF; CDR3nt: TGTGCCAGCTCACCACCGACTAGCGGGCTGGAGCAGTTCTTC
v_gene: TRBV5-1; d_gene: TRBD2; abundance: many; j_gene: TRBJ2-5; CDR3aa: CASSWTSGSSLETQYF; CDR3nt: TGCGCCAGCAGCTGGACTAGCGGGAGTTCCCTGGAGACCCAGTACTTC
v_gene: TRBV28; d_gene: NA; abundance: medium-sized; j_gene: TRBJ1-1; CDR3aa: CASSLSTGYTEAFF; CDR3nt: TGTGCCAGCAGTTTATCCACGGGGTACACTGAAGCTTTCTTT
v_gene: TRBV15; d_gene: NA; abundance: NA; j_gene: TRBJ2-2; CDR3aa: CSTSRHTPSNTGELFF; CDR3nt: TGTTCCACCAGCAGACACACCCCGTCCAACACCGGGGAGCTGTTTTTT
v_gene: TRBV14; d_gene: TRBD1; abundance: many; j_gene: TRBJ2-1; CDR3aa: CASSPIRTGLYDYNEQFF; CDR3nt: TGTGCCAGCAGCCCTATAAGGACAGGCCTCTACGACTATAATGAGCAGTTCTTC
v_gene: TRBV20-1; d_gene: TRBD1; abundance: many; j_gene: TRBJ1-5; CDR3aa: CSARKPDDRGLGFGNQPQHF; CDR3nt: TGCAGTGCTAGAAAGCCAGACGACAGGGGGCTAGGATTCGGCAATCAGCCCCAGCATTTT
v_gene: TRBV27; d_gene: TRBD1; abundance: many; j_gene: TRBJ2-7; CDR3aa: CASSLHRGPYEQYF; CDR3nt: TGTGCCAGCAGTTTACACAGGGGGCCCTACGAGCAGTACTTC
v_gene: TRBV16; d_gene: NA; abundance: many; j_gene: TRBJ2-5; CDR3aa: CASSQSATSETQYF; CDR3nt: TGTGCCAGCAGCCAATCCGCCACCTCAGAGACCCAGTACTTC
v_gene: TRBV24-1; d_gene: NA; abundance: few; j_gene: TRBJ2-3; CDR3aa: CATSDTRVPDTQYF; CDR3nt: TGTGCCACCAGTGATACGAGAGTCCCAGATACGCAGTATTTT
v_gene: TRBV18; d_gene: TRBD2; abundance: NA; j_gene: TRBJ2-1; CDR3aa: CASSRPGLGTSNEQFF; CDR3nt: TGTGCCAGCTCACGACCGGGACTAGGAACTAGCAATGAGCAGTTCTTC
v_gene: TRBV11-2; d_gene: NA; abundance: many; j_gene: TRBJ2-7; CDR3aa: CASSPQGTYEQYF; CDR3nt: TGTGCCAGCAGCCCACAGGGAACCTACGAGCAGTACTTC
v_gene: TRBV2; d_gene: TRBD2; abundance: many; j_gene: TRBJ2-1; CDR3aa: CASSGGPGNEQFF; CDR3nt: TGTGCCAGCTCGGGAGGGCCGGGCAATGAGCAGTTCTTC
v_gene: TRBV5-4; d_gene: TRBD1; abundance: many; j_gene: TRBJ2-5; CDR3aa: CASSSTGAGETQYF; CDR3nt: TGTGCCAGCAGCTCGACAGGGGCGGGCGAGACCCAGTACTTC
v_gene: TRBV6-5; d_gene: TRBD1; abundance: few; j_gene: TRBJ2-2; CDR3aa: CASTPGQYTGELFF; CDR3nt: TGTGCCAGCACCCCGGGACAGTACACCGGGGAGCTGTTTTTT
v_gene: TRBV20-1; d_gene: TRBD1; abundance: many; j_gene: TRBJ2-7; CDR3aa: CSASPDHRGSYEQYF; CDR3nt: TGCAGTGCTAGTCCCGACCACAGGGGCTCCTACGAGCAGTACTTC
v_gene: TRBV27; d_gene: TRBD2; abundance: many; j_gene: TRBJ2-7; CDR3aa: CASSTTGTSMGYEQYF; CDR3nt: TGTGCCAGCAGTACGACCGGGACTAGTATGGGTTACGAGCAGTACTTC
v_gene: TRBV7-9; d_gene: TRBD2; abundance: NA; j_gene: TRBJ2-1; CDR3aa: CASGLIPPERENNEQFF; CDR3nt: TGTGCCAGCGGCTTAATCCCCCCGGAGCGGGAGAACAATGAGCAGTTCTTC
v_gene: TRBV2; d_gene: TRBD2; abundance: NA; j_gene: TRBJ2-1; CDR3aa: CVSSLAGGSYNEQFF; CDR3nt: TGTGTCAGCAGCCTAGCGGGAGGATCCTACAATGAGCAGTTCTTC
v_gene: TRBV19; d_gene: TRBD2; abundance: many; j_gene: TRBJ2-3; CDR3aa: CASSTNGLAGRDTQYF; CDR3nt: TGTGCCAGTAGTACCAACGGACTAGCGGGAAGGGATACGCAGTATTTT
v_gene: TRBV6-2/TRBV6-3; d_gene: NA; abundance: many; j_gene: TRBJ2-3; CDR3aa: CASSGLSDTQYF; CDR3nt: TGTGCCAGCAGTGGACTGTCAGATACGCAGTATTTT
v_gene: TRBV6-1; d_gene: TRBD1; abundance: medium-sized; j_gene: TRBJ2-5; CDR3aa: CASSERDRGLSEETQYF; CDR3nt: TGTGCCAGCAGTGAAAGGGACAGGGGCCTCTCCGAAGAGACCCAGTACTTC